These 10 T cell receptor beta chains originate from one sample sequenced in a study of PD-L1 blockade in urothelial cancer. Here immunoSEQ multiplex PCR was the method, and the copy in TCRdb shows in-frame clones only, minus some. This sample has around 100,000 clones, with around 86% found just once. Time point indicated: pretreatment peripheral blood. The input for sequencing was PBMCs, taken around atezolizumab (anti-PD-L1) treatment. Receptors were obtained from a man between 60 and 75 years old with urothelial cancer.

The chain combines TRBV28 with TRBJ1-5; 9 nucleotides agree with TRBD1. CDR1 and CDR2 from the germline V gene are MDHEN and SYDVKM. V shed 7 bases, J shed 1 base, and the junction held 5 bases outside the gene matches. CDR3 length equals 15 residues. CDR3 in amino acids: CASTPTGGSNQPQHF. The CDR3 DNA follows: TGTGCCAGCACCCCGACAGGGGGGAGCAATCAGCCCCAGCATTTT.

This chain connects TRBV7-3 to TRBJ2-2, with 7 bases fitting TRBD1. Germline V gene lookup returns CDR1 SGHTA and CDR2 FQGTGA. V lost 6 bases, J lost 10 bases, and 5 bases stayed unmatched. The CDR3 runs to 12 residues. The CDR3 reads CASRGQSEELFF. As DNA, the CDR3 is TGTGCCAGCAGGGGACAGAGCGAGGAGCTGTTTTTT.

This chain links TRBV9 with TRBJ1-4; D possibly corresponds to TRBD1 (6 bases). Trimming removed 4 bases from V and 6 bases from J, with 16 bases in between. There are 15 residues in the CDR3. CDR1 and CDR2 from the germline V gene are SGDLS and YYNGEE. The CDR3 loop is CASSPGNRVDEKLFF. The CDR3 DNA is TGTGCCAGCAGCCCCGGGAACAGGGTTGATGAAAAACTGTTTTTT.

V and J are TRBV27 and TRBJ2-1; 15 nucleotides agree with TRBD2. The CDR3 consists of 17 residues. The germline gives CDR1 MNHEY, CDR2 SMNVEV (reference sequence). V was clipped by 7 bases and J by 4 bases; unmatched bases: 8. The DNA for the CDR3 is TGTGCCAGCACCAGGACTAGCGGGAGGGCCCTGTACAATGAGCAGTTCTTC. Its translation is CASTRTSGRALYNEQFF.

V is TRBV4-3 and J is TRBJ1-2; D gene unclear. The germline V gene encodes CDR1 LGHNA and CDR2 YSLEER. V was shortened by 4 bases and J by 6 bases, with 15 bases between the two germline ends. The CDR3 consists of 14 residues. In nucleotides, the CDR3 is TGCGCCAGCAGCCTAAGCCGGGCGGGAGATGGCTACACCTTC. Translated: CASSLSRAGDGYTF.

V gene TRBV4-2 combines with J gene TRBJ1-4, with a possible D match to TRBD1 (6 bases). The CDR3 is 12 amino acids. V shed 0 bases and J shed 14 bases, with 10 bases lying between them. Looked up from germline, CDR1 is LGHNA and CDR2 is YNFKEQ. The CDR3 DNA reads as TGTGCCAGCAGCCAAGAGCAGAGGGGGCTGTTTTTT. Its protein product is CASSQEQRGLFF.

The chain's CDR3 is CASSIIGGGLSGYTF. The CDR3 region has the DNA TGTGCCAGTAGTATCATCGGGGGGGGGTTAAGCGGCTACACCTTC. V gene TRBV19 combines with J gene TRBJ1-2; possibly TRBD1 for D (5 bases). This CDR3 has 15 residues. The V gene lost 3 bases and the J gene lost 8 bases, with 19 bases spanning the gap. Germline CDR1 and CDR2: LNHDA and SQIVND (reference sequence).

This sequence joins TRBV7-2 and TRBJ2-1, with 12 bases that match TRBD2. The CDR3 covers 15 residues. The V gene's germline CDR1 is SGHTA and CDR2 FQGNSA. J gave up 4 bases and V 5 bases, and 3 bases lay outside the gene matches. The CDR3 DNA follows: TGTGCCAGCAGCCTTCTAGCGGGAGGGTACAATGAGCAGTTCTTC. This gives the protein CASSLLAGGYNEQFF. Combining the CDR3 with reference TRBV7-2 and TRBJ2-1 gives the whole variable domain GAGVSQSPSNKVTEKGKDVELRCDPISGHTALYWYRQSLGQGLEFLIYFQGNSAPDKSGLPSDRFSAERTGGSVSTLTIQRTQQEDSAVYLCASSLLAGGYNEQFFGPGTRLTVL.

The sample holds a few counts of this clone. The chain carries TRBV9 and TRBJ2-1; TRBD2 aligns across 14 bases. The V gene's germline CDR1 is SGDLS and CDR2 YYNGEE. V dropped 4 bases and J dropped 4; count of bases not matched to a gene: 4. The CDR3 sequence is 16 residues long. In DNA form, the CDR3 reads TGTGCCAGCAGCCCCAGACTAGCGGGGGGGTACAATGAGCAGTTCTTC. Amino acids: CASSPRLAGGYNEQFF. Variable domain in full (rest from reference TRBV9 and TRBJ2-1): DSGVTQTPKHLITATGQRVTLRCSPRSGDLSVYWYQQSLDQGLQFLIQYYNGEERAKGNILERFSAQQFPDLHSELNLSSLELGDSALYFCASSPRLAGGYNEQFFGPGTRLTVL.

The genes are TRBV5-4 and TRBJ2-7; 12 bases agree with TRBD2. The CDR3 totals 15 residues. In germline, CDR1 is SGHNT, CDR2 YYREEE (reference sequence). Trimming removed 4 bases from V and 7 bases from J; junction bases left unmatched: 9. The CDR3 protein is CASSTGLAGSGEQYF. Written as DNA, the CDR3 is TGTGCCAGCAGCACCGGACTAGCGGGGTCGGGAGAGCAGTACTTC. Supplemented by reference TRBV5-4 and TRBJ2-7, the full variable domain reads ETGVTQSPTHLIKTRGQQVTLRCSSQSGHNTVSWYQQALGQGPQFIFQYYREEENGRGNFPPRFSGLQFPNYSSELNVNALELDDSALYLCASSTGLAGSGEQYFGPGTRLTVT.